This T cell receptor beta chain is drawn from a study of blood T cell repertoires in COVID-19. Study-level background: Donors in the United States, Italy and Spain gave samples during acute or convalescent COVID-19. From T cells, B-cell-depleted T cells, or PBMCs came the material, which was cDNA or gDNA.

As processed by the authors: Cell counts per sample came from amplifying reference gene primers. This table comes from immunoSEQ multiplex PCR, and its TCRdb copy is limited to in-frame clones, with some not included. V and J calls and clone size come straight from that table; D and trimming were deduced from the DNA. Found here are some 97,000 clones, around nine tenths of them singletons; the top ten hold 5.7%. The sequencing sample was made of peripheral blood. The receptor comes from a man between 65 and 80 years old with acute or convalescent COVID-19.

In DNA form, the CDR3 reads TGTGCCAGCAGCTTAGTCCGGGGATCCTACAATGAGCAGTTCTTC. Its protein product is CASSLVRGSYNEQFF. The rearrangement uses TRBV7-9 and TRBJ2-1; D perhaps matches TRBD2 (5 bases). The CDR3 has 15 amino acids. Per the germline V gene, CDR1 is SEHNR and CDR2 is FQNEAQ (reference sequence). With 1 base removed from V and 1 base from J, the gap between germline ends came to 8 bases.